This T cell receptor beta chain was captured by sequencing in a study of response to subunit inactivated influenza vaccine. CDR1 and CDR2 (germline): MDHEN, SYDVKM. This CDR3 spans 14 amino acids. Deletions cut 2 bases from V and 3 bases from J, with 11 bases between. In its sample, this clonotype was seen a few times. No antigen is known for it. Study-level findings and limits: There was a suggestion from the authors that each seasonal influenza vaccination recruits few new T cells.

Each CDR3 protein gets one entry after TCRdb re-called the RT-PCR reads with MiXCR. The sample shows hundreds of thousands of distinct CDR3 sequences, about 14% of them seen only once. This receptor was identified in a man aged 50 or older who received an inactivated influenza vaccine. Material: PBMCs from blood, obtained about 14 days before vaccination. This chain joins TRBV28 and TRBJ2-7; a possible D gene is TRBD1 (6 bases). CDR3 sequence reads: CASSLSARGYEQYF. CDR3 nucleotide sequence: TGTGCCAGCAGTTTAAGTGCCAGGGGCTACGAGCAGTACTTC.